These 10 T cell receptor beta chains came from one sample sequenced in a study of blood T cell repertoires in COVID-19. Only in-frame clones appear in the TCRdb table, and some are missing; sequencing was by immunoSEQ multiplex PCR. The sample records hundreds of thousands of clones, around 89% being singletons. Sequencing was carried out using peripheral blood. These receptors all come from a woman in her thirties who had recovered from COVID-19.

The V gene is TRBV6-6, the J gene TRBJ1-2, with 7 bases aligning to TRBD1. CDR3 length equals 17 residues. With V trimmed by 5 bases and J by 3 bases, 15 bases remained unmatched. Germline V gene data show CDR1 as MNHNY and CDR2 as SVGAGI (reference sequence). DNA for the CDR3: TGTGCCAGCAGTCGCCGACGGGACAGAACATTATACTATGGCTACACCTTC. This sequence encodes CASSRRRDRTLYYGYTF.

The CDR3 DNA follows: TGTGCCAGCAGCTTATGGGGGACTGTGAACACTGAAGCTTTCTTT. Protein sequence: CASSLWGTVNTEAFF. The rearrangement uses TRBV11-2 and TRBJ1-1, with a tentative D call TRBD1 (5 bases). The germline V gene encodes CDR1 SGHAT and CDR2 FQNNGV. Trimming shortened V by 2 bases and J by 0 bases, and 10 bases separated the two germline ends. This CDR3 has 15 amino acids.

This rearrangement joins TRBV7-8 to TRBJ2-5, with 7 nucleotides matching TRBD2. The CDR3 sequence is 15 residues long. Germline values: CDR1 SGHVS, CDR2 FQNEAQ. The V and J ends lost 7 bases and 5 bases, in that order; junction bases with no gene match: 13. The CDR3 DNA is TGTGCCAGCACCGATCAAGCGGGGTCAGCGGAGACCCAGTACTTC. It encodes CASTDQAGSAETQYF. The full variable domain, rest sourced from reference TRBV7-8 and TRBJ2-5, is GAGVSQSPRYKVAKRGQDVALRCDPISGHVSLFWYQQALGQGPEFLTYFQNEAQLDKSGLPSDRFFAERPEGSVSTLKIQRTQQEDSAVYLCASTDQAGSAETQYFGPGTRLLVL.

The chain is built from TRBV28 and TRBJ2-7, with D perhaps matching TRBD2 (6 bases). V shed 6 bases and J shed 3 bases, with 15 bases lying between them. The CDR3 is made up of 14 amino acids. Germline CDR1 reads MDHEN; CDR2 reads SYDVKM. CDR3 DNA: TGTGCCAGCAGCCCCTGGGGACTGGTCTACGAGCAGTACTTC. It codes for CASSPWGLVYEQYF.

The sample holds one count of this clone. The chain uses TRBV2 and TRBJ1-4, with 8 bases aligning to TRBD1. The ends lost 3 bases at V and 8 bases at J; junction bases unmatched: 5. The CDR3 totals 14 residues. Germline CDR1 and CDR2: SNHLY and FYNNEI. CDR3 amino acids: CASSEGTGGEKLFF. CDR3 nucleotides: TGTGCCAGCAGTGAGGGGACAGGTGGGGAAAAACTGTTTTTT.

J is TRBJ2-5 and V is TRBV19; 8 bases map to TRBD2. Germline CDR1 reads LNHDA; CDR2 reads SQIVND (reference sequence). Trimming took 5 bases from V and 5 from J; bases not matched to a gene: 10. This CDR3 comprises 15 residues. The chain's CDR3 is CASSRTMTGGETQYF. Written as DNA, the CDR3 is TGTGCCAGTAGTCGGACCATGACGGGGGGGGAGACCCAGTACTTC.

This rearrangement joins TRBV5-6 to TRBJ1-1; 7 nucleotides line up with TRBD1. CDR1 is SGHDT and CDR2 is YYEEEE in the germline V gene. This CDR3 has 17 residues. After removal of 3 bases from V and 4 bases from J, the junction contained 15 bases not matched to a gene. The CDR3 nucleotides read TGTGCCAGCAGCTCCCTAAAACAGGGGTCCTACAGCACTGAAGCTTTCTTT. Translated, it gives CASSSLKQGSYSTEAFF.

The rearrangement links TRBV5-1 to TRBJ2-3; D possibly corresponds to TRBD1 (6 bases). The CDR3 length is 14 residues. The germline V gene has CDR1 SGHRS and CDR2 YFSETQ. V lost 2 bases and J 3 bases, leaving 10 bases between the germline ends. CDR3 protein: CASSFGQLTDTQYF. The CDR3 DNA reads as TGCGCCAGCAGCTTCGGACAGTTAACAGATACGCAGTATTTT.

This chain joins TRBV15 and TRBJ1-2; D unclear. Germline V CDR1 and CDR2: LNHNV, YYDKDF (reference sequence). The ends were cut back, 0 bases at V and 6 bases at J, with 11 bases in the middle. This CDR3 comprises 14 residues. CDR3 sequence: CATSRDLADNGYTF. The CDR3 nucleotides are TGTGCCACCAGCAGAGATTTGGCAGATAATGGCTACACCTTC.

The genes are TRBV7-2 and TRBJ1-2; D not certain. Germline-derived CDR1 and CDR2 are SGHTA and FQGNSA. The CDR3 totals 13 residues. Trimming pared 1 base from V and 5 bases from J, leaving 8 bases between. The CDR3 DNA sequence: TGTGCCAGCAGCTTAGGAGGTGGATATGGCTACACCTTC. Encoded protein: CASSLGGGYGYTF.